Listed here are 5 T cell receptor beta chains from one sample, sequenced in a study of T cell responses to AZD1222 COVID-19 vaccine. Sequencing was performed with immunoSEQ multiplex PCR; in TCRdb, only in-frame clones are kept and a portion is missing. This sample has approximately 140,000 clones; approximately 88% occur once, and the top ten carry roughly 16%. Specimen: peripheral blood, collected on day 0 of AZD1222 vaccination. The receptors stem from an adult in good health.

This clone has only a few counts. This CDR3 is CASSLPPQESYTF. For the CDR3, the DNA is TGTGCCAGCAGCTTGCCCCCACAGGAAAGCTACACCTTC. The chain carries TRBV5-4 and TRBJ1-2; tentative D call: TRBD1 (5 bases). The CDR3 is made up of 13 amino acids. V lost 1 base and J 9 bases, leaving 13 bases between the germline ends. Germline CDR1 is SGHNT and CDR2 is YYREEE (reference sequence).

This chain links TRBV19 with TRBJ2-5, with unresolved D. The V gene's germline CDR1 is LNHDA and CDR2 SQIVND (reference sequence). V lost 8 bases to trimming and J lost 4 bases, with 20 bases between them. There are 15 residues in the CDR3. The CDR3 region has the DNA TGTGCCAGTGATGGCGGCCGGGCAGCGAGAGAGACCCAGTACTTC. Translated: CASDGGRAARETQYF.

This clone appeared once. The V call is TRBV10-3, the J call TRBJ2-1, with D perhaps being TRBD1 or TRBD2 (6 bases each). V lost 0 bases and J lost 6, with 12 bases in between. The CDR3 runs to 15 residues. Germline V lookup: CDR1 ENHRY, CDR2 SYGVKD. CDR3 in amino acids: CAISESGGEGNEQFF. CDR3 coding DNA: TGTGCCATCAGTGAGTCCGGGGGCGAGGGCAATGAGCAGTTCTTC.

The rearrangement links TRBV3-1 (or the pseudogene TRBV3-2) to TRBJ1-6; 7 bases are a match to TRBD1. V was pared by 4 bases and J by 7 bases, with 7 bases of the junction left unmatched. Germline V gene data show CDR1 as LGHDT and CDR2 as YNNKEL (reference sequence). The CDR3 runs to 15 residues. CDR3 bases: TGTGCCAGCAGCCCCCGAGGACAGGAAAATTCACCCCTCCACTTT. This gives the protein CASSPRGQENSPLHF.

This clone appeared once. This chain uses TRBV18 with TRBJ2-1; 11 bases map to TRBD2. The CDR3 runs to 16 residues. Germline CDR1 KGHSH, CDR2 LQKENI. The J segment lost 6 bases and the V segment lost 2 bases, leaving 6 bases of the junction unmatched. DNA of the CDR3: TGTGCCAGCTCACCAACCCTAGCGGGGGGAACCAATGAGCAGTTCTTC. Its translation: CASSPTLAGGTNEQFF. Looking up the rest from reference TRBV18 and TRBJ2-1 gives the full variable domain: NAGVMQNPRHLVRRRGQEARLRCSPMKGHSHVYWYRQLPEEGLKFMVYLQKENIIDESGMPKERFSAEFPKEGPSILRIQQVVRGDSAAYFCASSPTLAGGTNEQFFGPGTRLTVL.